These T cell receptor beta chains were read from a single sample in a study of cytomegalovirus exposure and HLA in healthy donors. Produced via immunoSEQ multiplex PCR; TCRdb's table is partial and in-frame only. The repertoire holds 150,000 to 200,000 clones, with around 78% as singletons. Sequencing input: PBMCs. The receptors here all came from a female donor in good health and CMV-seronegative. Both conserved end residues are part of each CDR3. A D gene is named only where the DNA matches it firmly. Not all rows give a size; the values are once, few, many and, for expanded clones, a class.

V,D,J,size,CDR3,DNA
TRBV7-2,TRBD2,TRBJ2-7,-,CASSSATGAGEQYF,TGTGCCAGCAGCTCAGCAACGGGAGCGGGGGAGCAGTACTTC
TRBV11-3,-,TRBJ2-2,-,CASSLGPNTGELFF,TGTGCCAGCAGCTTAGGGCCCAACACCGGGGAGCTGTTTTTT
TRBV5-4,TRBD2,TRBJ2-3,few,CASSLAGGVTDTQYF,TGTGCCAGCAGCTTAGCGGGGGGAGTGACAGATACGCAGTATTTT
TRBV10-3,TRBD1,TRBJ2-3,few,CAISDPGGGLTDTQYF,TGTGCCATCAGTGACCCAGGGGGTGGCCTCACAGATACGCAGTATTTT
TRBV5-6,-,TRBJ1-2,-,CASSLAGQLYGYTF,TGTGCCAGCAGCTTGGCAGGACAGCTCTATGGCTACACCTTC
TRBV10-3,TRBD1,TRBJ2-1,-,CAISGTGADEQFF,TGTGCCATCAGTGGTACAGGGGCCGATGAGCAGTTCTTC
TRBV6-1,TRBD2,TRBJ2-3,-,CASSDAGGAVDTQYF,TGTGCCAGCAGTGATGCCGGGGGGGCCGTAGATACGCAGTATTTT
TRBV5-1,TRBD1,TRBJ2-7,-,CASSDPGQGSYEQYF,TGCGCCAGCAGCGATCCCGGACAGGGCAGCTACGAGCAGTACTTC
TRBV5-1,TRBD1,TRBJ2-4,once,CASSSGGWDIQYF,TGCGCCAGCAGCTCAGGGGGCTGGGACATTCAGTACTTC
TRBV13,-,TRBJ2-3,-,CASSLVSSSPRGSQYF,TGTGCCAGCAGCTTAGTAAGTAGTTCTCCACGGGGGTCGCAGTATTTT
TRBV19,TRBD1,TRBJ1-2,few,CASRRGQGRDYGYTF,TGTGCCAGTAGGCGAGGACAGGGACGGGACTATGGCTACACCTTC
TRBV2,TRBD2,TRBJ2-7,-,CASRREGSYEQYF,TGTGCCAGCAGGAGGGAGGGCTCCTACGAGCAGTACTTC
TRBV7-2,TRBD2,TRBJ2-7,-,CASSLVSGRAYEQYF,TGTGCCAGCAGCTTAGTTAGCGGGAGGGCCTACGAGCAGTACTTC
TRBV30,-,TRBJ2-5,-,CAWSASQETQYF,TGTGCCTGGAGTGCCTCTCAAGAGACCCAGTACTTC
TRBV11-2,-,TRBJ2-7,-,CASSPTLVGYEQYF,TGTGCCAGCAGCCCAACACTAGTAGGCTACGAGCAGTACTTC
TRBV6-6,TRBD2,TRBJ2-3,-,CASSLLLAGLTDTQYF,TGTGCCAGCAGTTTACTATTAGCGGGACTCACAGATACGCAGTATTTT
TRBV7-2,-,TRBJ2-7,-,CASSSLTGLVSYEQYF,TGTGCCAGCAGCTCGCTTACGGGACTCGTCTCCTACGAGCAGTACTTC
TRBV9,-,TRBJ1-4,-,CASSPRGTNEKLFF,TGTGCCAGCAGCCCGAGAGGTACTAATGAAAAACTGTTTTTT
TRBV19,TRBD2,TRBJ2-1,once,CASSLTGGNGEQFF,TGTGCCAGTAGTCTAACGGGGGGGAACGGGGAGCAGTTCTTC
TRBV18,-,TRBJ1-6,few,CASSPDKGRSYNSPLHF,TGTGCCAGCTCACCGGACAAGGGGCGGTCCTATAATTCACCCCTCCACTTT
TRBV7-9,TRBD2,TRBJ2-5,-,CASSLLAGGRQETQYF,TGTGCCAGCAGCCTACTAGCGGGGGGCCGTCAAGAGACCCAGTACTTC
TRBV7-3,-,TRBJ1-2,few,CASGPPGRPGDGYTF,TGTGCCAGCGGCCCCCCAGGTCGCCCAGGGGATGGCTACACCTTC
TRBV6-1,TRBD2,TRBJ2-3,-,CASTGTKPTDTQYF,TGTGCCAGCACCGGGACTAAGCCCACAGATACGCAGTATTTT
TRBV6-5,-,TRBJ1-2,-,CASSYAAGYGYTF,TGTGCCAGCAGTTACGCCGCAGGGTATGGCTACACCTTC
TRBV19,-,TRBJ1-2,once,CASTWGIDYGYTF,TGTGCCAGTACTTGGGGCATCGACTATGGCTACACCTTC
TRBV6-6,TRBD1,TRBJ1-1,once,CASSYSDRGIEAFF,TGTGCCAGCAGTTACTCTGACAGGGGGATTGAAGCTTTCTTT
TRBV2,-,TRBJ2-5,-,CASREGRGPQETQYF,TGTGCCAGCAGGGAAGGAAGGGGTCCACAAGAGACCCAGTACTTC
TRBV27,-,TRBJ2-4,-,CASSLKGGGHIQYF,TGTGCCAGCAGTTTGAAAGGAGGTGGGCACATTCAGTACTTC
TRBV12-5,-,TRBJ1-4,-,CASGLWENEKLFF,TGTGCTAGTGGTTTGTGGGAGAATGAAAAACTGTTTTTT
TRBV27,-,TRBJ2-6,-,CASSYASGANGLTF,TGTGCCAGCAGTTACGCCTCTGGGGCCAACGGCCTGACTTTC
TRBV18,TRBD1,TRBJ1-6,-,CASSPPGTGTSSPLHF,TGTGCCAGCTCACCACCTGGGACAGGGACTTCATCACCCCTCCACTTT
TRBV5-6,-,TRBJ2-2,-,CASSLDNGELFF,TGTGCCAGCAGCCTGGACAACGGGGAGCTGTTTTTT
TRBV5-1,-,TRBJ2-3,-,CASSPSPSADTQYF,TGCGCCAGCAGCCCCTCTCCTAGCGCAGATACGCAGTATTTT
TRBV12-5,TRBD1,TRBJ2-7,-,CASGLVLGQGTYEQYF,TGTGCTAGTGGTTTGGTACTTGGACAGGGCACCTACGAGCAGTACTTC
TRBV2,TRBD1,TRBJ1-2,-,CASSDIRTGRRQAYGYTF,TGTGCCAGCAGTGATATTAGGACAGGGAGGAGGCAGGCCTATGGCTACACCTTC